This TCR beta chain was retrieved from a study of OX40 agonist ivuxolimab in advanced cancers. As for the study in general: Patients undergoing dose escalation presented with hepatocellular carcinoma, melanoma, renal cell or head and neck cancer.

Only one count was recorded for this clone. Antigen unknown. Measured with immunoSEQ multiplex PCR; TCRdb has only the in-frame clones, and not every one. The sample consists of about 110,000 clones, roughly 89% of them appearing once. V was clipped by 1 base and J by 1 base, with 10 bases between them. Germline V gene sequence: CDR1 LGHNA, CDR2 YSLEER. This CDR3 has 15 amino acids. General study findings and limits: It was also the case that some nonresponders had low normalized T-cell clonal expansion.

Sequencing used CD4+ or CD8+ T cells sorted from blood, obtained in a trial of the OX40 agonist ivuxolimab. The V call is TRBV4-3, the J call TRBJ1-1, with D possibly matching TRBD1 (6 bases). The receptor was isolated from an adult with an advanced solid tumor such as melanoma, head and neck, liver or kidney cancer. The CDR3 reads CASSQADRKNTEAFF. In DNA form, the CDR3 reads TGCGCCAGCAGCCAAGCGGACAGAAAGAACACTGAAGCTTTCTTT.